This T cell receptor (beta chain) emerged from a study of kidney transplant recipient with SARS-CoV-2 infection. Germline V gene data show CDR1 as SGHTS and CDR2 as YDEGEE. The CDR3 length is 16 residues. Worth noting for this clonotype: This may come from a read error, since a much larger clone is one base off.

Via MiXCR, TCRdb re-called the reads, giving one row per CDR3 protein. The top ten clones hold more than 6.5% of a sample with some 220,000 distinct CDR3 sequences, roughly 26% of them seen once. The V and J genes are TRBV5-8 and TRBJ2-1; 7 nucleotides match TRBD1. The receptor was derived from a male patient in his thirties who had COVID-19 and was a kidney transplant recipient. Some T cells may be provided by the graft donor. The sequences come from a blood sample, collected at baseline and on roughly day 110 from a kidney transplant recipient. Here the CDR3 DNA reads TGTGCCAGCAGCCCTACAGGGGCCCTTCATTCGGAGGAGCAGTCCTTC. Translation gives CASSPTGALHSEEQSF.